A selection of T cell receptor beta chains follows, all from one sample in a study of blood T cells in healthy people across ages. TCRdb used MiXCR to reprocess the 5' RACE reads, holding one entry per CDR3 protein. The sample yields approximately 730,000 distinct CDR3 sequences, roughly 50% seen once. Sequenced material: blood. These receptors were obtained from a man at least 80 years old in good health. The CDR3 runs from the conserved cysteine through the conserved F or W. D genes are given only for firm matches. A clone size is listed for some rows: how often the clone was seen (once, few, many), or a class if it is expanded.

j_call clone_size v_call d_call cdr3_aa cdr3_nt
TRBJ1-5 . TRBV3-1 . CASSHQQGTEPQHF TGTGCCAGCAGCCACCAACAGGGTACCGAACCCCAGCATTTT
TRBJ2-5 . TRBV6-5 TRBD2 CASTMGLAGGWTQYF TGTGCCAGCACCATGGGCCTAGCGGGAGGTTGGACCCAGTACTTC
TRBJ2-3 . TRBV6-5 . CASSYSGQSTDTQYF TGTGCCAGCAGTTACTCGGGCCAAAGCACAGATACGCAGTATTTT
TRBJ2-7 few TRBV3-1 . CASSQSVVNEQYF TGTGCCAGCAGCCAAAGTGTAGTAAACGAGCAGTACTTC
TRBJ2-7 . TRBV27 . CASTRPSLNYEQYF TGTGCCAGCACCCGCCCTAGCTTAAACTACGAGCAGTACTTC
TRBJ2-7 . TRBV18 . CASSPLAQGLSYEQYF TGTGCCAGCTCACCATTGGCACAGGGATTATCCTACGAGCAGTACTTC
TRBJ2-4 . TRBV18 . CASSPNPSKNIQYF TGTGCCAGCTCACCAAACCCTTCCAAAAACATTCAGTACTTC
TRBJ1-5 once TRBV27 . CASSTKGRGNQPQHF TGTGCCAGCAGTACGAAGGGAAGGGGGAATCAGCCCCAGCATTTT
TRBJ2-4 . TRBV7-8 TRBD1 CASSPGVGQGRSIQYF TGTGCCAGCAGCCCAGGGGTTGGACAGGGTCGATCCATTCAGTACTTC
TRBJ1-1 many TRBV6-4 . CASSEDGQKAFF TGTGCCAGCAGTGAGGACGGTCAGAAAGCTTTCTTT
TRBJ2-3 few TRBV2 TRBD2 CASSELAGKDTQYF TGTGCCAGCAGTGAACTAGCGGGAAAAGATACGCAGTATTTT
TRBJ2-4 . TRBV11-2 TRBD2 CASSLAVSGDPVQYF TGTGCCAGCAGCTTAGCTGTTAGCGGGGACCCCGTTCAGTACTTC
TRBJ1-2 few TRBV4-2 . CASSQLDPGGYGYTF TGTGCCAGCAGCCAACTCGACCCGGGAGGCTATGGCTACACCTTC
TRBJ1-2 . TRBV28 . CASSLRIENYGYTF TGTGCCAGCAGCCTAAGGATAGAGAACTATGGCTACACCTTC
TRBJ1-5 . TRBV6-1 TRBD1 CASKSGQGAYQPQHF TGTGCCAGCAAGTCTGGGCAGGGGGCTTATCAGCCCCAGCATTTT
TRBJ2-1 . TRBV20-1 . CSARDRRQGNNNEQFF TGCAGTGCTAGAGATAGACGGCAGGGGAACAACAATGAGCAGTTCTTC
TRBJ1-5 . TRBV6-2/TRBV6-3 . CASSYSTWSGYNQPQHF TGTGCCAGCAGTTACTCGACTTGGTCAGGCTACAATCAGCCCCAGCATTTT
TRBJ2-7 . TRBV27 TRBD1 CASSSRTGAATSSYEQYF TGTGCCAGCAGTTCCCGGACAGGGGCCGCTACTAGTAGCTACGAGCAGTACTTC
TRBJ2-3 . TRBV5-5 . CASSPGLRSTDTQYF TGTGCCAGCAGCCCGGGACTGAGGAGCACAGATACGCAGTATTTT
TRBJ2-1 many TRBV5-1 TRBD2 CASSPQTSGSYNEQFF TGCGCCAGCAGCCCCCAAACTAGCGGGAGCTACAATGAGCAGTTCTTC
TRBJ1-2 . TRBV9 . CASSETVGGGYTF TGTGCCAGCAGCGAAACGGTGGGCGGGGGCTACACCTTC
TRBJ2-7 . TRBV5-1 TRBD2 CASSTGASGSFSYEQYF TGCGCCAGCAGCACCGGGGCTAGCGGGAGTTTTTCCTACGAGCAGTACTTC
TRBJ1-4 . TRBV29-1 . CSVRQTNEKLFF TGCAGCGTTCGGCAGACTAATGAAAAACTGTTTTTT
TRBJ1-1 . TRBV27 . CASRSWGGNTEAFF TGTGCCAGCAGATCGTGGGGGGGGAACACTGAAGCTTTCTTT
TRBJ1-1 few TRBV29-1 . CSGLTGGNTEAFF TGCAGTGGATTGACCGGTGGGAACACTGAAGCTTTCTTT
TRBJ2-3 . TRBV10-3 TRBD2 CAISAGLADSTDTQYF TGTGCCATCAGTGCGGGCCTAGCGGATAGCACAGATACGCAGTATTTT